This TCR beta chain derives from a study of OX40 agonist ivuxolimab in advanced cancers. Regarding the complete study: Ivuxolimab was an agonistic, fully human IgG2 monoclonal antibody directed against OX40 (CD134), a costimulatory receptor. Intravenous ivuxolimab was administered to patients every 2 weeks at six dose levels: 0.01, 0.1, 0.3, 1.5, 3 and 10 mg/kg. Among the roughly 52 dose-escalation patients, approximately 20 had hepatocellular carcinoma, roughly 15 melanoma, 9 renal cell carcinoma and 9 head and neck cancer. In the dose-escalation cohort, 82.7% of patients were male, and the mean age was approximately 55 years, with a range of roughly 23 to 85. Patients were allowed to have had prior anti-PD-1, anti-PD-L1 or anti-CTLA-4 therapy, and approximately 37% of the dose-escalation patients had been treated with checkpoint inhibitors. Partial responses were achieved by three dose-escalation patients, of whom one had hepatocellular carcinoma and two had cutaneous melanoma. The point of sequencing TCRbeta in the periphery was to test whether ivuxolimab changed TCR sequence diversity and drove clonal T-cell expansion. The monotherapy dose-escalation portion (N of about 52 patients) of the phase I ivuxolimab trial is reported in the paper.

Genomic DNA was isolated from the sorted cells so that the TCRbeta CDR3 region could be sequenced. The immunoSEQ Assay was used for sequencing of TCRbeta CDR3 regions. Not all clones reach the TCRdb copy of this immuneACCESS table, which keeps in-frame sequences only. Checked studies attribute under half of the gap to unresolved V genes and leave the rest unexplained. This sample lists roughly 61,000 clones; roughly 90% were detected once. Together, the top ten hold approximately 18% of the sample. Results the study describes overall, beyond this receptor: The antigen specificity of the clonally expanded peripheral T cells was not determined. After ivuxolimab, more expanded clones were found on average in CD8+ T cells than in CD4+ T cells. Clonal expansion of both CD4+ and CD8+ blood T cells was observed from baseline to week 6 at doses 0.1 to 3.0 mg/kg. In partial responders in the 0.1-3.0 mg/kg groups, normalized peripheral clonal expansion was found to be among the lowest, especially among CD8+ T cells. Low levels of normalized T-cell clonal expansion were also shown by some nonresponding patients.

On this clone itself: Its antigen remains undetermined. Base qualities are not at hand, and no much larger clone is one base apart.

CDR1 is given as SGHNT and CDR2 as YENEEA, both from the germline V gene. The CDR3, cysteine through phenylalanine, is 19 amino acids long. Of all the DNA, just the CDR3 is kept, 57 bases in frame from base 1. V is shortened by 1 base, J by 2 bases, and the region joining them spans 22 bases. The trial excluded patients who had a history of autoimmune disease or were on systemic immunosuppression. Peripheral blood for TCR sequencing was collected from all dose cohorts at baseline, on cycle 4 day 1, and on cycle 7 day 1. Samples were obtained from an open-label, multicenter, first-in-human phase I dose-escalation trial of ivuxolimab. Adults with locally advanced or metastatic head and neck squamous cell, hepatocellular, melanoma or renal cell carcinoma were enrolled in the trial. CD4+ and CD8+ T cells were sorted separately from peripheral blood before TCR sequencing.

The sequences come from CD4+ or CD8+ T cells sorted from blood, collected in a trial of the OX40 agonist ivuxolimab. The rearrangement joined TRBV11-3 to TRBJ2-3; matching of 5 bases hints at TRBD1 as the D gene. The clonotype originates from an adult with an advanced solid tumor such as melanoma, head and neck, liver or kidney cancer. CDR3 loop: CASSLGAVDSGYDTDTQYF. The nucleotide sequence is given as TGTGCCAGCAGCTTAGGCGCCGTTGACAGTGGGTACGACACAGATACGCAGTATTTT.